This TCR beta chain was sequenced for a study of shared clonotypes between healthy human individuals. The study, taken as a whole, reports: Shared across a few donors were approximately 5% of the naive CD4 clonotypes. The generation probabilities recorded for non-shared clonotypes fell below those of clonotypes shared by all four donors.

As to this clone: Its antigen remains unknown. This same CDR3 is encoded by further DNA sequences in the sample.

Sequencing used immunoSEQ multiplex PCR; TCRdb keeps in-frame clones, though not all of them. The sample has hundreds of thousands of clones; less than 98% are singletons. V lost 1 base to trimming and J lost 0 bases, with 7 bases between them. The V gene's germline CDR1 is MDHEN and CDR2 SYDVKM. CDR3 length equals 15 residues. Sequencing used naive CD4+ T cells sorted from blood. Sample subset: CD45RA+ positively selected. V is TRBV28 and J is TRBJ1-5; D gene unclear. This TCR was recovered from a woman in her thirties in good health. The CDR3 here is CASSLSGYSNQPQHF. The DNA for the CDR3 is TGTGCCAGCAGTTTATCGGGCTATAGCAATCAGCCCCAGCATTTT.